The TCR beta chain described here comes from a study of shared clonotypes between healthy human individuals. Looking at the study overall: In total, the donors were a couple of women and a few men aged 18 to 49.

Measured with immunoSEQ multiplex PCR; TCRdb has only the in-frame clones, and not every one. Of hundreds of thousands of clones in the sample, around 67% were seen once. This clone has more than one count but fewer than ten. Deletions cut 3 bases from V and 2 bases from J, with 9 bases between. The CDR3 is 14 amino acids. Germline V gives CDR1 SGHRS, CDR2 YFSETQ. The sequence derives from a woman between 25 and 40 years old in good health. The chain employs TRBV5-1 and TRBJ1-3; D might be TRBD1 (6 bases). Sequencing input: memory CD4+ T cells sorted from blood. As to subset: CD45RA-negative fraction. CDR3 DNA sequence: TGCGCCAGCAGCTCGGGGGCTACTGGAAACACCATATATTTT. Protein sequence: CASSSGATGNTIYF.